The 32 T cell receptor beta chains given below trace back to one sample, sequenced in a study of blood T cells in healthy people across ages. The second PCR ran about 6 to 12 cycles with a sample-barcoded 5' primer and J-beta primers. TCRdb re-derived calls from the 5' RACE reads in MiXCR, one entry per CDR3 protein. The sample has more than 650,000 distinct CDR3 sequences, 22% seen once. The source material was blood. Receptor source: a man aged 70 or older in good health.

The chain uses TRBV27 and TRBJ2-7, with TRBD2 identical over 8 bases. After removal of 3 bases from V and 5 bases from J, the junction contained 12 bases not matched to a gene. Germline V gene lookup returns CDR1 MNHEY and CDR2 SMNVEV (reference sequence). The CDR3 covers 16 residues. This chain's CDR3 is CASSFSGGSDVNEQYF. The CDR3 coding sequence is TGTGCCAGCAGTTTCAGCGGGGGATCGGACGTGAACGAGCAGTACTTC.

The chain uses TRBV28 and TRBJ1-2; 8 positions match TRBD1. This CDR3 is 13 amino acids long. Per the germline V gene, CDR1 is MDHEN and CDR2 is SYDVKM. V lost 6 bases and J lost 4; bases outside the gene matches: 4. In DNA form, the CDR3 reads TGTGCCAGCAGGACAGGGGTTAGCTATGGCTACACCTTC. As protein: CASRTGVSYGYTF.

The V and J genes are TRBV7-8 and TRBJ2-3, with D possibly called TRBD1 or TRBD2 (6 bases each). The germline V and J ends were trimmed by 7 bases and 5 bases, with 22 bases remaining between them. Germline lookup yields CDR1 SGHVS and CDR2 FQNEAQ. This CDR3 has 16 amino acids. As DNA, the CDR3 is TGTGCCAGCACCACCTCCAGGGGCGGGACGGAAGATACGCAGTATTTT. The encoded protein is CASTTSRGGTEDTQYF.

The genes are TRBV5-6 and TRBJ2-3, with 8 bases identical to TRBD1. The CDR3 is 15 residues long. Germline loops: CDR1 SGHDT, CDR2 YYEEEE. After removal of 4 bases from V and 3 bases from J, the junction contained 7 bases not matched to a gene. CDR3 loop: CASSPDRERTDTQYF. CDR3 nucleotides: TGTGCCAGCAGCCCGGACAGGGAGAGGACAGATACGCAGTATTTT.

The V gene is TRBV7-9, the J gene TRBJ2-1; D remains unclear. CDR3 length equals 16 residues. The V end lost 0 bases, the J end lost 1 base, and 10 bases lay between the germline ends. In germline, CDR1 is SEHNR, CDR2 FQNEAQ (reference sequence). The CDR3 spells CASSLAGYRSYNEQFF. DNA for the CDR3: TGTGCCAGCAGCTTAGCGGGTTATAGGTCCTACAATGAGCAGTTCTTC.

This clonotype was picked up a small number of times. This chain joins TRBV14 and TRBJ2-1; 12 nucleotides line up with TRBD2. The CDR3 is 16 residues long. The trim removed 1 base at V and 8 bases at J, leaving 6 bases unmatched. In germline, CDR1 is SGHDN, CDR2 FVKESK. CDR3 bases: TGTGCCAGCAGCCAAGGTCCTAGCGGGGGGGAGGATGAGCAGTTCTTC. Amino acid sequence: CASSQGPSGGEDEQFF.

The CDR3 DNA follows: TGTGCCAGCAGCCAGAAGGACAGGGGGCTTAAAGGCTACACCTTC. The encoded protein is CASSQKDRGLKGYTF. The J gene is TRBJ1-2, the V gene TRBV27; 11 nucleotides agree with TRBD1. With 6 bases clipped from V and 8 bases from J, the junction kept 11 bases outside the gene matches. Germline V gene lookup returns CDR1 MNHEY and CDR2 SMNVEV (reference sequence). CDR3 length equals 15 residues.

A few counts support this clonotype. One junction end disagrees with the germline gene, perhaps due to a read error. The chain joins TRBV2 to TRBJ2-5; D is perhaps TRBD2 (5 bases). The length of the CDR3 is 15 residues. The germline CDR1 and CDR2 sequences are SNHLY and FYNNEI. The CDR3 protein is CASSEVGGPQGTQYF. The CDR3 DNA sequence: TGTGCCAGCAGTGAAGTGGGCGGGCCCCAAGGGACCCAGTACTTC.

The chain recombines TRBV28 with TRBJ2-7, with D possibly matching TRBD2 (5 bases). Germline lookup yields CDR1 MDHEN and CDR2 SYDVKM. The length of the CDR3 is 15 residues. V gave up 4 bases and J gave up 7 bases, with 20 bases separating them. CDR3 in amino acids: CASSYSGLTTREQYF. CDR3 nucleotide sequence: TGTGCCAGCAGTTACTCAGGACTGACCACTCGAGAGCAGTACTTC.

The table lists this clonotype with many counts. The V gene is TRBV28, the J gene TRBJ2-1; possible D gene TRBD2, 6 bases. The CDR3 has 14 amino acids. Germline loops: CDR1 MDHEN, CDR2 SYDVKM. The V gene lost 5 bases and the J gene lost 6 bases, with 14 bases spanning the gap. This CDR3 reads CASSGRRGRNEQFF. In DNA, the CDR3 is TGTGCCAGCAGTGGCAGGCGGGGCCGCAATGAGCAGTTCTTC.

The chain links TRBV20-1 to TRBJ2-3, with D maybe TRBD1 (6 bases). Matching the DNA end better, TRBJ1-5 makes the J call doubtful. Germline V CDR1 and CDR2: DFQATT, SNEGSKA (reference sequence). This CDR3 spans 12 amino acids. As DNA, the CDR3 is TGCAGTGCAGAGGACAGCACAGATACGCAGCATTTT. Protein product: CSAEDSTDTQHF.

The chain recombines TRBV7-2 with TRBJ2-3, with D uncertain. CDR3 length: 12 residues. CDR1 and CDR2 from the germline V gene are SGHTA and FQGNSA. Trimming removed 5 bases from V and 4 bases from J, with 7 bases in between. The CDR3 spells CASSNGADTQYF. CDR3 nucleotides: TGTGCCAGCAGCAACGGCGCAGATACGCAGTATTTT. The whole variable domain, filled in from reference TRBV7-2 and TRBJ2-3, reads GAGVSQSPSNKVTEKGKDVELRCDPISGHTALYWYRQSLGQGLEFLIYFQGNSAPDKSGLPSDRFSAERTGGSVSTLTIQRTQQEDSAVYLCASSNGADTQYFGPGTRLTVL.

The V and J genes are TRBV20-1 and TRBJ2-7; TRBD2 is a possible D gene (6 bases). CDR3 size: 11 residues. V dropped 2 bases and J dropped 6 bases, with 8 bases sitting between them. Germline CDR1 DFQATT, CDR2 SNEGSKA (reference sequence). This CDR3 is CSARRGIEQYV. CDR3 bases: TGCAGTGCTAGACGCGGGATCGAGCAGTACGTC.

The chain couples TRBV6-6 to TRBJ2-5, with unresolved D. Matching the DNA end better, TRBJ2-1 makes the J call doubtful. The germline gives CDR1 MNHNY, CDR2 SVGAGI (reference sequence). This CDR3 has 12 amino acids. The CDR3 region is CASSYGPNEQFF. The CDR3, as DNA: TGTGCCAGCAGTTATGGGCCCAATGAGCAGTTCTTC.

This clonotype was seen only a few times. The chain uses TRBV18 and TRBJ2-5; 11 nucleotides agree with TRBD1. Germline CDR1 and CDR2: KGHSH and LQKENI. Losses at the gene ends were 3 bases for V and 1 base for J; bases not matched to a gene: 7. The CDR3 runs to 17 residues. CDR3 in DNA: TGTGCCAGCTCACCCAGGACAGGGGGCGACTTCCAAGAGACCCAGTACTTC. Its protein product is CASSPRTGGDFQETQYF.

This clonotype was counted once. A clone one base away is much larger, so this may be a read error. The chain links TRBV29-1 to TRBJ2-5; no firm D call. The CDR3 length is 11 residues. Germline V gene data show CDR1 as SQVTM and CDR2 as ANQGSEA. CDR3 protein: CSADLQETQHF. The CDR3 DNA reads TGCAGCGCAGACTTGCAAGAGACCCAGCACTTC.

The rearrangement uses TRBV14 and TRBJ1-5; maybe TRBD1 (5 bases). Germline V gene lookup returns CDR1 SGHDN and CDR2 FVKESK. The CDR3 runs 19 residues. Trimming took off 4 bases at V and 0 bases at J, with 22 bases between the two ends. CDR3 sequence: CASSLRSGLRQSSNQPQHF. The CDR3 DNA reads as TGTGCCAGCAGCCTCCGGTCAGGGCTGCGACAGTCTAGCAATCAGCCCCAGCATTTT.

V and J are TRBV7-9 and TRBJ1-5, with 7 bases matching TRBD1. V shed 7 bases and J 10 bases; nucleotides not matched to a gene: 10. This CDR3 has 13 residues. Germline V CDR1 and CDR2: SEHNR, FQNEAQ (reference sequence). The CDR3 here is CASMKTGPGPQHF. DNA of the CDR3: TGTGCCAGCATGAAGACAGGGCCAGGTCCCCAGCATTTT.

This clonotype has only a few counts. CDR3 DNA: TGTGCCAGCTCACCACTTGCGCGGGATGAGCAGTTCTTC. This encodes CASSPLARDEQFF. The chain carries TRBV18 and TRBJ2-1; D possibly corresponds to TRBD2 (5 bases). The germline CDR1 and CDR2 sequences are KGHSH and LQKENI. Trimming took off 1 base at V and 8 bases at J, with 9 bases between the two ends. The length of the CDR3 is 13 residues.

Regarding this clonotype: The junction differs from germline at one of its ends, possibly a read error. The V gene is TRBV24-1, the J gene TRBJ2-3; D is undetermined. Germline CDR1 and CDR2: KGHDR and SFDVKD. This CDR3 spans 18 amino acids. CDR3 region: CATSDLPASGPTGDTQYF. CDR3 DNA sequence: TGTGCCACTAGTGATTTGCCGGCGAGTGGGCCAACTGGGGATACGCAGTATTTT.

A few counts support this clonotype. The rearrangement uses TRBV20-1 and TRBJ2-4; D gene unclear. Germline V lookup: CDR1 DFQATT, CDR2 SNEGSKA (reference sequence). The CDR3 length is 17 residues. Trimming removed 3 bases at V and 1 base at J, with 19 bases between. The CDR3 protein is CSASHPYLWAAKNIQYF. The DNA of the CDR3 is TGCAGTGCTAGTCACCCCTACTTGTGGGCGGCCAAAAACATTCAGTACTTC.

V and J are TRBV6-2 or TRBV6-3 and TRBJ1-1; D gene uncertain. The CDR3 loop spans 15 amino acids. With 5 bases removed from V and 0 bases from J, the gap between germline ends came to 13 bases. Germline V lookup: CDR1 MNHEY, CDR2 SVGEGT. The CDR3, as DNA: TGTGCCAGCAGTCGGGCGGGCTTGGTGAACACTGAAGCTTTCTTT. Translated: CASSRAGLVNTEAFF.

Concerning this clonotype: An end of the junction does not agree with germline; a read error may underlie this. For the CDR3, the DNA is TGTGCCGTCAGTTTAGCGGGGGGGGAAAGCTCCTACAATGAGCAGTTCTTC. Its protein is CAVSLAGGESSYNEQFF. This chain links TRBV10-3 with TRBJ2-1, with 11 nucleotides matching TRBD2. CDR1 is ENHRY and CDR2 is SYGVKD in the germline V gene. The CDR3 runs 17 residues.

J is TRBJ2-5 and V is TRBV28; 11 nucleotides agree with TRBD2. CDR3 length: 16 residues. The V and J ends lost 7 bases and 1 base, in that order; junction bases with no gene match: 8. Germline V gives CDR1 MDHEN, CDR2 SYDVKM. Here the CDR3 reads CASTLAGGRGQETQYF. CDR3 nucleotide sequence: TGTGCCAGCACCTTAGCGGGAGGGAGGGGCCAAGAGACCCAGTACTTC.

This sequence joins TRBV20-1 and TRBJ2-5; D is unresolved. The CDR3 is 14 amino acids. V lost 0 bases to trimming and J lost 2 bases, with 10 bases between them. CDR1 is DFQATT, CDR2 SNEGSKA, per germline (reference sequence). The CDR3 region is CSARDPIDQETQYF. CDR3 bases: TGCAGTGCTAGAGATCCCATAGATCAAGAGACCCAGTACTTC.

This clonotype showed up just a few times. The chain carries TRBV5-1 and TRBJ1-1, with 12 bases aligning to TRBD1. The ends lost 5 bases at V and 6 bases at J; junction bases unmatched: 8. CDR1 SGHRS and CDR2 YFSETQ come from the germline V gene. This CDR3 has 15 residues. CDR3 DNA sequence: TGCGCCAGCAGTCACCGGGACAGGGGGCAATCTGAAGCTTTCTTT. Its protein product is CASSHRDRGQSEAFF.

This clonotype was counted a few times. The CDR3 loop is CASSLRVGVGGYTF. The DNA for the CDR3 is TGTGCCAGCAGCTTGAGGGTGGGGGTCGGCGGCTACACCTTC. The chain combines TRBV5-5 with TRBJ1-2, with D possibly TRBD1 on 5 matching bases. Germline-derived CDR1 and CDR2 are SGHKS and YYEKEE (reference sequence). V gave up 1 base and J gave up 8 bases, with 15 bases separating them. The length of the CDR3 is 14 residues.

The sample holds a few counts of this clonotype. The rearrangement uses TRBV3-1 and TRBJ1-1, with no clear D. V was trimmed by 7 bases and J by 8 bases, leaving 17 bases between them. CDR3 length: 13 amino acids. CDR1 LGHDT and CDR2 YNNKEL come from the germline V gene (reference sequence). The CDR3 region is CASTRGPAVEAFF. The CDR3 coding sequence is TGTGCCAGCACCCGCGGCCCTGCGGTAGAAGCTTTCTTT.

The chain recombines TRBV11-2 with TRBJ2-1, with TRBD2 matching 7 bases. The CDR3 totals 12 residues. The V and J ends lost 5 bases and 11 bases, in that order; junction bases with no gene match: 6. From germline, CDR1 is SGHAT and CDR2 FQNNGV. The CDR3 spells CASSLTSVKQFF. In DNA form, the CDR3 reads TGTGCCAGCAGCCTAACTAGCGTCAAGCAGTTCTTC.

The rearrangement uses TRBV20-1 and TRBJ1-4; no firm D call. The V gene's germline CDR1 is DFQATT and CDR2 SNEGSKA (reference sequence). V lost 6 bases, J lost 1 base, and 12 bases lay in between. The CDR3 is 14 residues long. The CDR3 DNA is TGCAGTGCCTCGGGCGGGGAAACTAATGAAAAACTGTTTTTT. It codes for CSASGGETNEKLFF.

V usage is TRBV7-6 and J usage is TRBJ2-4; maybe TRBD1 (6 bases). The CDR3 has 13 amino acids. Deletions cut 4 bases from V and 7 bases from J, with 11 bases between. Germline V gene lookup returns CDR1 SGHVS and CDR2 FNYEAQ. The CDR3 spells CASSSMQGNIQYF. CDR3 nucleotide sequence: TGTGCCAGCAGCTCGATGCAGGGGAACATTCAGTACTTC.

J is TRBJ1-2 and V is TRBV6-4, with unresolved D. This CDR3 contains 13 residues. V lost 4 bases to trimming and J lost 2 bases, with 8 bases between them. The V gene's germline CDR1 is MRHNA and CDR2 SNTAGT. DNA of the CDR3: TGTGCCAGCAGTGGAGGCAGAAACTATGGCTACACCTTC. Its translation is CASSGGRNYGYTF.